This TCR beta chain was recorded in a study of cytomegalovirus exposure and HLA in healthy donors. Study as a whole: Within an early data release were approximately 85 million unique TCRs drawn from HLA-typed donors. Study-level results: Common viral pathogens were later found to be apparently linked to several of the most significant clusters.

Germline V gene sequence: CDR1 MNHEY, CDR2 SVGAGI. This CDR3 is built from 15 residues. Germline trimming cut 7 bases from V and 0 bases from J; bases unmatched to any gene: 5. Regarding this clone: The antigen remains unidentified.

Those who donated were healthy bone marrow donors. 13 Jbeta primers and 60 Vbeta primers were used for the PCR. Repertoires were generated with immunoSEQ multiplex PCR, while TCRdb's copy carries only in-frame clones and drops some. This table has some 140,000 clones, roughly 83% appearing once. The V call is TRBV6-5, the J call TRBJ1-1, with 10 nucleotides matching TRBD1. This sequence was found in a female donor in good health and CMV-seronegative. Sequencing was done on a sample of PBMCs. CDR3 region: CASTRDRGLNTEAFF. CDR3 nucleotide sequence: TGTGCCAGCACCCGGGACAGGGGATTGAACACTGAAGCTTTCTTT.